The present TCR beta chain was sequenced within a study of T cell responses to AZD1222 COVID-19 vaccine. Study-wide results and caveats: Just a handful of people given AZD1222 tested seropositive at baseline. Only after the peak T cell response were repertoires sampled.

This clone was detected once. The antigen remains undetermined. Using immunoSEQ multiplex PCR, the repertoire was profiled, and TCRdb retains in-frame clones only, with some absent. The table lists over 100,000 clones, about nine tenths of them singletons, with 2.4% in the top ten. This receptor was taken from an adult in good health. The sequenced sample was peripheral blood, obtained on day 0 of AZD1222 vaccination.

CDR3 loop: CAWSVDSPLHF. DNA of the CDR3: TGTGCCTGGAGTGTAGATTCACCCCTCCACTTT. The chain employs TRBV30 and TRBJ1-6; D remains ambiguous. The germline CDR1 and CDR2 sequences are GTSNPN and SVGIG (reference sequence). Trimming pared 0 bases from V and 8 bases from J, leaving 2 bases between. The CDR3 runs to 11 residues. Filled out from reference TRBV30 and TRBJ1-6, the complete variable domain reads SQTIHQWPATLVQPVGSPLSLECTVEGTSNPNLYWYRQAAGRGLQLLFYSVGIGQISSEVPQNLSASRPQDRQFILSSKKLLLSDSGFYLCAWSVDSPLHFGNGTRLTVT.